The present entry profiles one T cell receptor (beta chain) with its context. Its target antigen remains unknown. Base qualities were left out, and no much larger clone turns up one base away. Miltenyi superparamagnetic beads coated with subset-specific monoclonal antibodies were used for isolation of the T cell subsets. Every T cell population came from peripheral blood. Whole blood was subjected to Ficoll separation to obtain mononuclear cells, from which monocytes were subsequently depleted using anti-CD14 microbeads. Right after isolation, the cell populations were resuspended in RNAprotect reagent. In general terms, the pan T sample was made up of CD3+ T cells. The data originate from a study of relationships among human T cell subsets (dated by TCRdb to the early 2010s). With regard to the full study: Sequencing was performed on eight distinct blood T cell populations: pan T, CD8 cytotoxic, regulatory, Th1, Th2, naive plus transitional, activated and memory cells.

CDR1 SGHRS and CDR2 YFSETQ are derived from the germline V gene. Trimming takes 2 bases off V and 6 bases off J; junction bases not matched to a gene: 11. Including cysteine and phenylalanine, the CDR3 has 15 amino acids. Only the CDR3 region is kept as DNA, spanning 45 bases read in frame from base 1. Library prep was done by multiplex PCR. This sample was sequenced with a 454 GS FLX. TCR alpha and beta CDR3 regions were amplified from mRNA by semiquantitative ARM-PCR. In ARM-PCR, tagged nested gene-specific primers were used first, and exponential amplification was then carried out by communal superprimers. Nested primers were removed by exonuclease before the second amplification round on first-round PCR products. The amplicons were sequenced on the 454 platform, a system that can rapidly sequence millions of DNA fragments without cloning bias. A read mappable to both V and J germline segments was defined as an effective read. For the original study's pipeline: IRmap, which uses pyromap, a Smith-Waterman modification adapted to 454 sequencing errors, was used to assign reads to germline V, D and J segments. D-beta assignments were filtered using cutoffs set at the 99th percentile of alignment scores from simulated random sequences. The CDR3 was taken to be the amino acids lying between the conserved V-segment Y[YFLI]C motif and the J-segment [FW]GXGT motif. Repertoire diversity was estimated with a compound Poisson process model previously applied to large-scale EST data. A cross-contamination detection procedure was applied to argue against sample contamination as the source of shared CDR3s. TCRdb reran the public reads through fastp at Q25 and MiXCR, keeping productive beta chains. Rows matching on CDR3 protein sequence are summarized as one entry with the most common DNA and genes. TCRdb's processing, not the authors', yielded these V and J calls. This sample comprises over 13,000 distinct CDR3 sequences, 62% of them detected only once. 30% to 45% of the sample goes to the ten largest clones.

Study-wide findings and limitations: Across the seven subsets, no statistically significant differences turned up in V, D and J usage, CDR3 length, or N-nucleotide additions. A CD4+CD8+ double-positive population could not be excluded by the bead-based sorting. The considerable overlap in CDR3s among Th1, Th2 and regulatory T cells was taken as suggesting that cell fate choices are stochastic. Over 55% of CD8+ cytotoxic sequences belonged to clones with over 100 reads, whereas regulatory and Th2 subsets showed few such clones. T cell counts went unrecorded for two pan T samples, which were processed alongside pan B cells.

This receptor was obtained from a man between 40 and 49 years old in good health. This chain is built from TRBV5-1 and TRBJ2-7, with 7 bases matching TRBD2. Sample: total T cells sorted from blood. The cell subset or site label of this sample denotes: CD3+ T cells in general. The DNA sequence is as follows: TGCGCCAGCAGCTTAGTACTAGCGACGCCTTTCGAGCAGTACTTC. This codes for CASSLVLATPFEQYF.